A single sample is the source of the 28 T cell receptor beta chains below, sequenced in a study of blood T cell repertoires in COVID-19. The repertoire was sequenced with immunoSEQ multiplex PCR; TCRdb's copy has only in-frame clones and lacks some. This sample has fewer than 450,000 clones, with over 75% found just once. The sample comprised PBMCs or T cells enriched from blood (not recorded which). These receptors were collected from a woman aged 35 to 49 with acute COVID-19.

The V call is TRBV3-1 (or the pseudogene TRBV3-2), the J call TRBJ2-3, with TRBD2 matching 11 bases. The germline CDR1 and CDR2 sequences are LGHDT and YNNKEL (reference sequence). This CDR3 spans 19 amino acids. J gave up 5 bases and V 4 bases, and 17 bases lay outside the gene matches. The CDR3 sequence is CASSLAGGPNKGARDTQYF. The CDR3 DNA reads as TGTGCCAGCAGCCTAGCGGGGGGGCCGAACAAGGGAGCTCGAGATACGCAGTATTTT.

As to this clone: A junction end diverges from the germline sequence, so it may reflect a read error. The V gene is TRBV19, the J gene TRBJ1-2; no definite D call. In germline, CDR1 is LNHDA, CDR2 SQIVND (reference sequence). The CDR3 has 10 residues. The CDR3, as DNA: TGTGCCAGTAGTACGCTGGGCTTGCACTTC. Protein sequence: CASSTLGLHF.

V is TRBV19 and J is TRBJ2-3; no clear D. The germline CDR1 and CDR2 sequences are LNHDA and SQIVND (reference sequence). This CDR3 spans 14 amino acids. Deletions cut 5 bases from V and 5 bases from J, with 14 bases between. The CDR3 sequence is CASSPRRLKDTQYF. The CDR3 coding sequence is TGTGCCAGTAGTCCCCGGAGACTCAAAGATACGCAGTATTTT.

This rearrangement joins TRBV30 to TRBJ2-7; perhaps TRBD1 as D (5 bases). V gave up 3 bases and J gave up 1 base, with 10 bases separating them. The CDR3 is 13 amino acids. The V gene's germline CDR1 is GTSNPN and CDR2 SVGIG (reference sequence). This CDR3 reads CAWRGPLSYEQYF. CDR3 DNA: TGTGCCTGGAGGGGGCCCCTATCCTACGAGCAGTACTTC.

The gene calls are TRBV5-5 and TRBJ1-4; D might be TRBD1 (6 bases). V lost 0 bases and J 2 bases, leaving 8 bases between the germline ends. This CDR3 is 15 amino acids long. Germline V lookup: CDR1 SGHKS, CDR2 YYEKEE (reference sequence). The DNA for the CDR3 is TGTGCCAGCAGCTTGGGAGGGGGTACTAATGAAAAACTGTTTTTT. Protein product: CASSLGGGTNEKLFF.

This chain connects TRBV19 to TRBJ1-5; TRBD1 is a possible D gene (6 bases). Trimming stripped 10 bases from V and 7 bases from J, with 14 bases between. In germline, CDR1 is LNHDA, CDR2 SQIVND (reference sequence). This CDR3 contains 12 residues. The chain's CDR3 is CAISQGGQPQHF. As DNA, the CDR3 is TGTGCCATTTCACAGGGAGGGCAGCCCCAGCATTTT. The complete variable domain, with remaining parts taken from reference TRBV19 and TRBJ1-5, reads DGGITQSPKYLFRKEGQNVTLSCEQNLNHDAMYWYRQDPGQGLRLIYYSQIVNDFQKGDIAEGYSVSREKKESFPLTVTSAQKNPTAFYLCAISQGGQPQHFGDGTRLSIL.

The chain has TRBV2 and TRBJ1-5, with 7 bases aligning to TRBD1. Germline values: CDR1 SNHLY, CDR2 FYNNEI. This CDR3 is 15 amino acids long. V shed 6 bases, J shed 9 bases, and the junction held 14 bases outside the gene matches. CDR3 nucleotide sequence: TGTGCCAGCAGCGAGGACTACAGGGGCCGATGGCCCCAGCATTTT. Protein: CASSEDYRGRWPQHF.

This chain joins TRBV18 and TRBJ2-7; the D gene is possibly TRBD2 (6 bases). Germline V lookup: CDR1 KGHSH, CDR2 LQKENI. The ends were cut back, 4 bases at V and 7 bases at J, with 14 bases in the middle. The CDR3 is 13 amino acids. DNA for the CDR3: TGTGCCAGCTCACAACTAGGTGGGAGGGAGCAGTACTTC. Its protein is CASSQLGGREQYF.

This clone was seen once. The chain employs TRBV2 and TRBJ1-4, with D possibly TRBD1 on 6 matching bases. Trimming took off 6 bases at V and 8 bases at J, with 19 bases between the two ends. The CDR3 is 15 residues long. The germline CDR1 and CDR2 sequences are SNHLY and FYNNEI. The DNA for the CDR3 is TGTGCCAGCAGGGATACAGGGCTAGGAAGAGAAAAACTGTTTTTT. Amino acid sequence: CASRDTGLGREKLFF.

The rearrangement links TRBV7-9 to TRBJ2-1, with a possible D match to TRBD1 (5 bases). This CDR3 is 12 amino acids long. CDR1 is SEHNR and CDR2 is FQNEAQ in the germline V gene (reference sequence). Deletions cut 3 bases from V and 10 bases from J, with 10 bases between. Here the CDR3 DNA reads TGTGCCAGCAGCTTCACAGGAATCGAGCAGTTCTTC. Its protein is CASSFTGIEQFF.

The rearrangement links TRBV2 to TRBJ1-1; D may be TRBD1 (5 bases). This CDR3 comprises 15 residues. V gave up 9 bases and J gave up 0 bases, with 17 bases separating them. Germline V gene sequence: CDR1 SNHLY, CDR2 FYNNEI. The CDR3 DNA reads TGTGCCAGTCAGAAATCAGGGTCACTGAACACTGAAGCTTTCTTT. This gives the protein CASQKSGSLNTEAFF.

V usage is TRBV15 and J usage is TRBJ1-1, with 9 nucleotides matching TRBD1. The CDR3 length is 18 residues. Trimming at V came to 9 bases and at J to 4 bases, leaving 21 bases not matched to a gene. Germline V CDR1 and CDR2: LNHNV, YYDKDF (reference sequence). The CDR3 DNA reads TGTGCCACTACGCGCAATCCGGGACAGGGACCAGGGGGCACTGAAGCTTTCTTT. Its translation is CATTRNPGQGPGGTEAFF.

V usage is TRBV18 and J usage is TRBJ2-5; a weak D match, TRBD1 (6 bases). CDR1 and CDR2 (germline): KGHSH, LQKENI. This CDR3 comprises 15 residues. The V gene lost 6 bases and the J gene lost 2 bases, with 16 bases spanning the gap. The CDR3 DNA is TGTGCCAGCTCCCCCGGACAGACCCAGCAAGAGACCCAGTACTTC. The encoded protein is CASSPGQTQQETQYF.

The chain recombines TRBV7-9 with TRBJ2-4, with D perhaps matching TRBD2 (5 bases). The CDR3 loop spans 14 amino acids. The germline V and J ends were trimmed by 1 base and 6 bases, with 10 bases remaining between them. CDR1 is SEHNR and CDR2 is FQNEAQ in the germline V gene (reference sequence). Here the CDR3 DNA reads TGTGCCAGCAGCTTAGGTAACGCGGGAAACATTCAGTACTTC. It yields the protein CASSLGNAGNIQYF.

The chain uses TRBV7-8 and TRBJ1-2; 7 bases are shared with TRBD1. The CDR3 is made up of 16 amino acids. V was pared by 5 bases and J by 4 bases, with 13 bases of the junction left unmatched. The germline CDR1 and CDR2 sequences are SGHVS and FQNEAQ. CDR3 sequence: CASSEQGRPLGYGYTF. CDR3 coding DNA: TGTGCCAGCAGCGAACAGGGGCGTCCTTTAGGCTATGGCTACACCTTC.

J is TRBJ2-3 and V is TRBV5-4; maybe TRBD2 (7 bases). CDR1 and CDR2 from the germline V gene are SGHNT and YYREEE (reference sequence). The V gene lost 3 bases and the J gene lost 4 bases, with 15 bases spanning the gap. The CDR3 consists of 15 residues. CDR3 residues: CASSWKGGSADTQYF. In DNA, the CDR3 is TGTGCCAGCAGCTGGAAGGGGGGGTCCGCAGATACGCAGTATTTT.

V is TRBV10-1 and J is TRBJ1-1; weak D call: TRBD1 (5 bases). Germline CDR1 and CDR2: WNHNN and SYGVQD (reference sequence). This CDR3 contains 14 residues. The ends were cut back, 6 bases at V and 0 bases at J, with 11 bases in the middle. CDR3 sequence reads: CASSGGSLNTEAFF. The CDR3, as DNA: TGCGCCAGCAGCGGGGGGTCTTTGAACACTGAAGCTTTCTTT.

This sequence joins TRBV12-3 or TRBV12-4 and TRBJ1-1; no definite D call. The CDR3 runs 13 residues. Trimming stripped 7 bases from V and 0 bases from J, with 9 bases between. The DNA for the CDR3 is TGTGCCAGCACTCTGACACTGAACACTGAAGCTTTCTTT. It encodes CASTLTLNTEAFF.

This chain connects TRBV5-4 to TRBJ1-2; the D gene is possibly TRBD1 (6 bases). The CDR3 contains 14 residues. CDR1 and CDR2 from the germline V gene are SGHNT and YYREEE (reference sequence). Trimming left V 0 bases short and J 2 bases short, with 8 bases between. The CDR3, as DNA: TGTGCCAGCAGCTTGGCGGACAGAAACTATGGCTACACCTTC. This translates into CASSLADRNYGYTF.

The chain is built from TRBV9 and TRBJ2-5; 9 bases fit TRBD1. Germline assignment: CDR1 SGDLS and CDR2 YYNGEE. V was clipped by 0 bases and J by 5 bases; unmatched bases: 8. CDR3 length: 16 residues. CDR3 DNA sequence: TGTGCCAGCAGCGTAGTACCGGGACAGGGACATGAGACCCAGTACTTC. Its translation is CASSVVPGQGHETQYF.

The chain has TRBV16 and TRBJ2-1; the D gene is possibly TRBD1 (5 bases). Germline loops: CDR1 KGHSY, CDR2 FQNENV. CDR3 size: 15 residues. With 7 bases removed from V and 0 bases from J, the gap between germline ends came to 13 bases. The CDR3, as DNA: TGTGCCAGCACCCCAGGGTTTACCTCCTACAATGAGCAGTTCTTC. Translated, it gives CASTPGFTSYNEQFF.

The chain combines TRBV5-1 with TRBJ2-2, with a weak D call TRBD1 (5 bases). The CDR3 loop spans 13 amino acids. V was trimmed by 5 bases and J by 3 bases, leaving 8 bases between them. Germline CDR1 SGHRS, CDR2 YFSETQ. In nucleotides, the CDR3 is TGCGCCAGCAGGACAGATGACACCGGGGAGCTGTTTTTT. Its translation is CASRTDDTGELFF.

This chain uses TRBV27 with TRBJ1-1; D not certain. CDR3 length equals 12 residues. Per germline, CDR1 MNHEY and CDR2 SMNVEV (reference sequence). V lost 4 bases, J lost 8 bases, and 11 bases lay in between. Here the CDR3 DNA reads TGTGCCAGCAGTTCCTCCGGAGTGGAAGCTTTCTTT. Translated, it gives CASSSSGVEAFF.

The chain links TRBV15 to TRBJ1-1; the match to TRBD1 covers 7 bases. From germline, CDR1 is LNHNV and CDR2 YYDKDF (reference sequence). With V trimmed by 1 base and J by 10 bases, 6 bases remained unmatched. This CDR3 comprises 13 residues. The CDR3 DNA sequence: TGTGCCACCAGCAGAGCCCCTGGGACAGCAGCTTTCTTT. Translating it yields CATSRAPGTAAFF.

The chain recombines TRBV18 with TRBJ1-1, with TRBD1 matching 8 bases. Trimming at V came to 0 bases and at J to 7 bases, leaving 13 bases not matched to a gene. From germline, CDR1 is KGHSH and CDR2 LQKENI. The CDR3 has 17 residues. CDR3 coding DNA: TGTGCCAGCTCACCACCGGGCCAGGGGGCCGCCGGGGGTGAAGCTTTCTTT. Translating it yields CASSPPGQGAAGGEAFF.

This chain connects TRBV5-5 to TRBJ2-2; possibly TRBD2 for D (5 bases). The V end lost 4 bases, the J end lost 3 bases, and 13 bases lay between the germline ends. CDR3 length: 15 amino acids. Germline V CDR1 and CDR2: SGHKS, YYEKEE (reference sequence). This chain's CDR3 is CASSPGIGDTGELFF. DNA for the CDR3: TGTGCCAGCAGCCCCGGAATCGGGGACACCGGGGAGCTGTTTTTT.

This chain uses TRBV2 with TRBJ2-3, with TRBD2 as a possible D gene (6 bases). The CDR3 spans 14 residues. Trimming removed 7 bases at V and 2 bases at J, with 13 bases between. The germline V gene encodes CDR1 SNHLY and CDR2 FYNNEI. The CDR3 nucleotides are TGTGCCAGCACCCCCGCGGGGTCCACAGATACGCAGTATTTT. Residues: CASTPAGSTDTQYF.

The genes are TRBV25-1 and TRBJ2-7; 11 nucleotides agree with TRBD1. The CDR3 extends over 16 amino acids. Germline V CDR1 and CDR2: MGHDK, SYGVNS. Trimming cost V 2 bases and J 7 bases; bases outside gene matches: 10. The chain's CDR3 is CASSEAGGQGAREQYF. The CDR3 DNA reads as TGTGCCAGCAGTGAAGCGGGCGGACAGGGGGCAAGGGAGCAGTACTTC.